The 5 T cell receptor beta chains presented below share a single source sample, sequenced in a study of T cell clones after liver transplantation. Assay used: immunoSEQ multiplex PCR; TCRdb lists only in-frame clones, some missing. The sample records tens of thousands of clones, approximately 96% being singletons. The specimen was CD8+ T cells from blood, collected 12 months after liver transplant. These receptors all come from a human patient who received a liver transplant. The graft donor may have contributed some T cells.

The chain carries TRBV27 and TRBJ2-2; 9 positions match TRBD2. Germline V gives CDR1 MNHEY, CDR2 SMNVEV (reference sequence). The length of the CDR3 is 16 residues. The junction had 6 bases not matched to a gene; V was cut back by 3 bases and J by 4 bases. The CDR3 nucleotides read TGTGCCAGCAGTTTTGTGGCTAGCGGGATCACCGGGGAGCTGTTTTTT. Translation: CASSFVASGITGELFF.

This chain joins TRBV27 and TRBJ2-1; TRBD1 or TRBD2 may be the D gene (5 bases each). V lost 6 bases, J lost 6 bases, and 12 bases lay in between. This CDR3 is 13 amino acids long. Per germline, CDR1 MNHEY and CDR2 SMNVEV (reference sequence). CDR3 DNA sequence: TGTGCCAGCAGGTCCGGGGCCCTCAATGAGCAGTTCTTC. Protein: CASRSGALNEQFF.

The chain couples TRBV4-3 to TRBJ2-1; no clear D gene. From germline, CDR1 is LGHNA and CDR2 YSLEER. Deletions cut 1 base from V and 10 bases from J, with 11 bases between. This CDR3 region has 13 residues. The CDR3 DNA sequence: TGCGCCAGCAGCCAAGCCCAGCTATGGGAGCAGTTCTTC. Its translation is CASSQAQLWEQFF.

This chain links TRBV13 with TRBJ1-2, with D possibly matching TRBD1 (5 bases). The germline gives CDR1 PRHDT, CDR2 FYEKMQ (reference sequence). The CDR3 covers 14 residues. V was clipped by 5 bases and J by 4 bases, with 14 bases between them. CDR3 sequence (DNA): TGTGCCAGCAGCCGGGGGGAGGCTGTCTATGGCTACACCTTC. Protein product: CASSRGEAVYGYTF.

The chain uses TRBV11-2 and TRBJ1-4, with 8 bases matching TRBD1. The V and J ends lost 5 bases and 7 bases, in that order; junction bases with no gene match: 9. CDR3 length equals 15 residues. Germline values: CDR1 SGHAT, CDR2 FQNNGV. The CDR3 sequence: CASSTRTGMFEKLFF. The CDR3 coding sequence is TGTGCCAGCAGCACTCGGACAGGGATGTTTGAAAAACTGTTTTTT.